This T cell receptor (beta chain) was captured by sequencing in a study of kidney transplant recipient with SARS-CoV-2 infection. There are many counts of this clonotype. CDR1 is MDHEN, CDR2 SYDVKM, per germline. V lost 5 bases, J lost 3 bases, and 10 bases stayed unmatched. The CDR3 is made up of 15 amino acids. TCRdb called the reads again in MiXCR, with one record for every CDR3 protein. The table shows about 240,000 distinct CDR3 sequences, with about 28% occurring only once. The rearrangement joins TRBV28 to TRBJ2-7, with TRBD2 matching 7 bases. Sequencing was performed on a blood sample, taken at baseline and on day 111 from a kidney transplant recipient. This TCR was sampled from a young adult male patient who had COVID-19 and was a kidney transplant recipient. Some of the T cells may derive from the graft donor. This CDR3 is CASSRSGVYDYEQYF. The CDR3, as DNA: TGTGCCAGCAGTCGGAGCGGGGTCTACGACTACGAGCAGTACTTC.